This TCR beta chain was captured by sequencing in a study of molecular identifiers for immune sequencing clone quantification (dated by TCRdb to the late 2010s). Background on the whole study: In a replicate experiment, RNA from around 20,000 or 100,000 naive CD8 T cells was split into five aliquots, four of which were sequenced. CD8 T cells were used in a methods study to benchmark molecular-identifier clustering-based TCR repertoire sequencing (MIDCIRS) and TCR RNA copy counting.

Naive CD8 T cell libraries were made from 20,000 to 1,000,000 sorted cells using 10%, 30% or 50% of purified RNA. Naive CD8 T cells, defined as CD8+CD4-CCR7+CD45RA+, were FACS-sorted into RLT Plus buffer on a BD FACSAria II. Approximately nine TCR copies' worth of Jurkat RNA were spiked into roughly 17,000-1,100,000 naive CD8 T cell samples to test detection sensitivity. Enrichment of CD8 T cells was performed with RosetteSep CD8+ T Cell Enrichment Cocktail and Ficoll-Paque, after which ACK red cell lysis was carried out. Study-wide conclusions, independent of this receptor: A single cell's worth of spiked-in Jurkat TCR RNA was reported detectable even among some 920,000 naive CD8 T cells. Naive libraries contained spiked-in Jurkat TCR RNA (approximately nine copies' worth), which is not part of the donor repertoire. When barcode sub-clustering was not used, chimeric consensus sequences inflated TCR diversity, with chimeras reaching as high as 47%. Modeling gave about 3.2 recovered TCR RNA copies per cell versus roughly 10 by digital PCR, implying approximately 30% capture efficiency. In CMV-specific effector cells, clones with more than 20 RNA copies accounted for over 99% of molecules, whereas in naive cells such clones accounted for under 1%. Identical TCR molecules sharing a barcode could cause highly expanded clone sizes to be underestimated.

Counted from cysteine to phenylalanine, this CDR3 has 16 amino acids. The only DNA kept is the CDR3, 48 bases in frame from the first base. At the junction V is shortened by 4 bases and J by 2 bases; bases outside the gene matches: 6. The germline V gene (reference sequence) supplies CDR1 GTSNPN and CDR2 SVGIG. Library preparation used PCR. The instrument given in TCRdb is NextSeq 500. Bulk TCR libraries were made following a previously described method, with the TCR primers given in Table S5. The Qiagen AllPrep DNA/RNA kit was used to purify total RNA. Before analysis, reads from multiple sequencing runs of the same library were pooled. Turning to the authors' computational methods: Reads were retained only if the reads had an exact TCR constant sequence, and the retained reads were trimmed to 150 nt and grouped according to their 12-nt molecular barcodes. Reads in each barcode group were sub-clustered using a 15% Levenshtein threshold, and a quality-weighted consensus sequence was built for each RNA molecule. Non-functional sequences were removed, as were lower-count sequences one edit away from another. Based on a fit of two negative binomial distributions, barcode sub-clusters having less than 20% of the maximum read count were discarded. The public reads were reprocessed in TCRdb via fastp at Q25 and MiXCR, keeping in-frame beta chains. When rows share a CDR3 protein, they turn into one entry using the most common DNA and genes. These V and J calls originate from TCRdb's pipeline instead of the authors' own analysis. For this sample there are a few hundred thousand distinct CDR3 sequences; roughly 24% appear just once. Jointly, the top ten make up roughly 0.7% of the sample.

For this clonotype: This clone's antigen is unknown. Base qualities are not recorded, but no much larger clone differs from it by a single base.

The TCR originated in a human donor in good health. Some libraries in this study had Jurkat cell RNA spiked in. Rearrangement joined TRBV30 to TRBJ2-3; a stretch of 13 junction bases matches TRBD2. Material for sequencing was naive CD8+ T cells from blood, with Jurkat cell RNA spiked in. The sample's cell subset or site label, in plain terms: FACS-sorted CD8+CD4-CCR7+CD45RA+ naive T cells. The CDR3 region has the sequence CAWNTGTSGITDTQYF. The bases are TGTGCCTGGAATACCGGGACTAGCGGGATCACAGATACGCAGTATTTT.